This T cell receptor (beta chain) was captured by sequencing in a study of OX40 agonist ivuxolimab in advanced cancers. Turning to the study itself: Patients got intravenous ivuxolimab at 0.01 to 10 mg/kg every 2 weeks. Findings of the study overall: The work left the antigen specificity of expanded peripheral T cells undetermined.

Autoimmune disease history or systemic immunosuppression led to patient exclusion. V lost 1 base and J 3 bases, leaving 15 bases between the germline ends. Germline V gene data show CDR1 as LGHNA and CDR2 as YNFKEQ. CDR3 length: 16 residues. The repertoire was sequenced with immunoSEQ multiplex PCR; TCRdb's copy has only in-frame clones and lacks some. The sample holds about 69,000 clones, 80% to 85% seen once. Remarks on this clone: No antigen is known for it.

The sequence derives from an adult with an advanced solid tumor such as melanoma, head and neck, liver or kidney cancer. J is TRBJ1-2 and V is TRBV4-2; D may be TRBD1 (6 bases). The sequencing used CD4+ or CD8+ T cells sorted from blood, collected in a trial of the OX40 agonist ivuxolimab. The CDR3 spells CASSQASGAYDYGYTF. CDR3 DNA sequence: TGTGCCAGCAGCCAAGCCTCAGGGGCGTACGACTATGGCTACACCTTC.